The TCR beta chain described here comes from a study of blood T cell repertoires in COVID-19. Study background: Spain, Italy and the United States supplied samples that represented acute and convalescent COVID-19.

CDR1 and CDR2 from the germline V gene are MGHRA and YSYEKL. The CDR3 totals 16 residues. V lost 1 base to trimming and J lost 9 bases; unmatched junction nucleotides: 10. Study members were between about 18 and 90 years old and lived in 24 US regions. The study counted Cohort 3 donors as recovered given two negative PCRs, clearance, or symptom resolution. This table comes from immunoSEQ multiplex PCR, and its TCRdb copy is limited to in-frame clones, with some not included. The sample includes around 310,000 clones, roughly 88% of them seen just once. This clonotype was obtained from a man in his thirties or forties who had recovered from COVID-19. Sequences were obtained from PBMCs or T cells enriched from blood (not recorded which). The chain employs TRBV4-1 and TRBJ2-4; 9 bases agree with TRBD1. The CDR3 DNA follows: TGCGCCAGCAGCCAAGCTACAGGGGGCTTAGAGGGCATTCAGTACTTC. Translation gives CASSQATGGLEGIQYF.